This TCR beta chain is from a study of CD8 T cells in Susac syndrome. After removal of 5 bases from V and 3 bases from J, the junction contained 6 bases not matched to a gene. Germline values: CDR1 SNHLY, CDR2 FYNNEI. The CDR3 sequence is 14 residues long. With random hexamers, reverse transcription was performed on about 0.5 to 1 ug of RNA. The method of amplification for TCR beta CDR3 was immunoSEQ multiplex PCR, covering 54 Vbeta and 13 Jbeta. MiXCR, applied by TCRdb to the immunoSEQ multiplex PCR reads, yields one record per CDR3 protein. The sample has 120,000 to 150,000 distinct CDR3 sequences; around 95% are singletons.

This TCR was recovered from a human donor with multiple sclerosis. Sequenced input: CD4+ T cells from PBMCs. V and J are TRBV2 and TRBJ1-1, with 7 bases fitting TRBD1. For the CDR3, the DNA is TGTGCCAGCAGTCACAGGGGAGTGGACACTGAAGCTTTCTTT. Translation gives CASSHRGVDTEAFF.